This TCR beta chain was documented in a study of T cells in Graves' hyperthyroidism and ophthalmopathy. As regards this clonotype: Its target is unknown. The conserved closing phenylalanine or tryptophan is absent in this CDR3, likely reflecting a read error.

TCR beta CDR3 regions were amplified from RNA. With the HTBI primer set, the TCR CDR3 went through a first round of RT-PCR. TCRdb used MiXCR to reprocess the multiplex PCR reads, holding one entry per CDR3 protein. Among a few hundred thousand distinct CDR3 sequences listed, roughly 15% were seen once. Whole-study findings and limits: The model identified upcoming ophthalmopathy a median roughly 6.5 months ahead of onset. Classification by a 13 V-J model distinguished ophthalmopathy from stable hyperthyroidism.

This CDR3 has 12 amino acids. The germline gives CDR1 SGHRS, CDR2 YFSETQ. Trimming stripped 2 bases from V and 7 bases from J, with 9 bases between. This sequence was found in a woman in her forties or fifties with Graves' hyperthyroidism that later progressed to Graves' ophthalmopathy. The sample consisted of blood. The V gene is TRBV5-1, the J gene TRBJ1-1; D gene uncertain. The CDR3: CASSLGGFEAFV. CDR3 bases: TGCGCCAGCAGCTTAGGAGGGTTTGAAGCTTTCGTT.